A single sample is the source of the 25 T cell receptor beta chains below, sequenced in a study of blood T cell repertoires in COVID-19. The data were produced by immunoSEQ multiplex PCR, yet TCRdb's version contains in-frame clones alone and is incomplete. The sample has 150,000 to 200,000 clones; about 88% are singletons. The sample consisted of PBMCs or T cells enriched from blood (not recorded which). The receptors originated from a human donor with acute COVID-19. The donor label of this sample is uncertain.

The chain links TRBV10-3 to TRBJ1-6, with TRBD1 matching over 10 bases. The V and J ends lost 6 bases and 13 bases, in that order; junction bases with no gene match: 12. Germline assignment: CDR1 ENHRY and CDR2 SYGVKD. This CDR3 is built from 15 residues. Written as DNA, the CDR3 is TGTGCCATCAGCCAAACCGGGACAGGGGACGCGCCCCTCCACTTT. As protein: CAISQTGTGDAPLHF.

V gene TRBV5-4 combines with J gene TRBJ2-1; a possible D gene is TRBD2 (5 bases). From germline, CDR1 is SGHNT and CDR2 YYREEE (reference sequence). The CDR3 loop spans 15 amino acids. V lost 6 bases to trimming and J lost 2 bases, with 15 bases between them. The CDR3 spells CASTQRSGTYNEQFF. In nucleotides, the CDR3 is TGTGCCAGCACCCAAAGAAGCGGAACCTACAATGAGCAGTTCTTC.

This chain's CDR3 is CARGAGLSYEQYF. CDR3 DNA sequence: TGTGCCAGGGGGGCAGGCCTCTCCTACGAGCAGTACTTC. V is TRBV6-4 and J is TRBJ2-7; TRBD1 might be the D (6 bases). In germline, CDR1 is MRHNA, CDR2 SNTAGT. There are 13 residues in the CDR3. V lost 9 bases and J 0 bases, leaving 12 bases between the germline ends.

The chain carries TRBV5-5 and TRBJ2-5, with 8 bases lining up with TRBD2. The CDR3 totals 15 residues. Germline V gene sequence: CDR1 SGHKS, CDR2 YYEKEE (reference sequence). Germline trimming cut 1 base from V and 5 bases from J; bases unmatched to any gene: 7. The DNA for the CDR3 is TGTGCCAGCAGCTTGCCCGGGACTAGAAGGGAGACCCAGTACTTC. Translating gives CASSLPGTRRETQYF.

This chain joins TRBV5-1 and TRBJ2-1; TRBD1 might be the D (6 bases). V shed 0 bases and J shed 10 bases, with 23 bases lying between them. This CDR3 is built from 17 residues. CDR1 SGHRS and CDR2 YFSETQ come from the germline V gene. The CDR3 DNA is TGCGCCAGCAGCTTGGTCCCCCCAGACAGGTTCCCTATAGAGCAGTTCTTC. Amino acid sequence: CASSLVPPDRFPIEQFF.

This clone turned up a few times. The rearrangement joins TRBV4-2 to TRBJ2-3; 7 bases fit TRBD2. CDR3 length: 15 residues. V was pared by 0 bases and J by 1 base, with 1 base of the junction left unmatched. CDR1 and CDR2 from the germline V gene are LGHNA and YNFKEQ. The CDR3 DNA reads as TGTGCCAGCAGCCAAGAGGGGAGGGGCACAGATACGCAGTATTTT. Translation gives CASSQEGRGTDTQYF.

This chain uses TRBV19 with TRBJ1-2; the match to TRBD1 covers 7 bases. After removal of 3 bases from V and 4 bases from J, the junction contained 5 bases not matched to a gene. The CDR3 contains 14 residues. In germline, CDR1 is LNHDA, CDR2 SQIVND (reference sequence). The CDR3, as DNA: TGTGCCAGTAGTATGAGTCACAGGGGCTATGGCTACACCTTC. Its translation is CASSMSHRGYGYTF.

This clone occurred once. The V call is TRBV6-5, the J call TRBJ2-7, with D perhaps TRBD2 (5 bases). Germline CDR1 MNHEY, CDR2 SVGAGI. This CDR3 comprises 14 residues. Deletions cut 6 bases from V and 5 bases from J, with 17 bases between. The CDR3 region is CASSVESGLDEQYF. As DNA, the CDR3 is TGTGCCAGCAGCGTCGAAAGCGGTCTCGACGAGCAGTACTTC.

The J gene is TRBJ1-2, the V gene TRBV19, with D possibly matching TRBD1 (6 bases). There are 15 residues in the CDR3. In germline, CDR1 is LNHDA, CDR2 SQIVND (reference sequence). Trimming removed 3 bases at V and 6 bases at J, with 17 bases between. The CDR3 protein is CASSIGFQGHDGYTF. CDR3 DNA sequence: TGTGCCAGTAGTATCGGATTTCAGGGGCATGATGGCTACACCTTC.

V usage is TRBV7-2 and J usage is TRBJ2-5; TRBD1 matches at 7 bases. V trimming: 1 base; J trimming: 4 bases; junction bases outside the gene matches: 6. The CDR3 has 15 amino acids. The germline V gene encodes CDR1 SGHTA and CDR2 FQGNSA. The CDR3 nucleotides read TGTGCCAGCAGCTTAGTGACAGGGCTGGGAGAGACCCAGTACTTC. It specifies CASSLVTGLGETQYF.

Written as DNA, the CDR3 is TGTGCCAGCTCGCCTCCGGGACTAGCGGGGGGAAATGAGCAGTTCTTC. It specifies CASSPPGLAGGNEQFF. The chain is built from TRBV18 and TRBJ2-1, with TRBD2 matching over 15 bases. Germline V gene sequence: CDR1 KGHSH, CDR2 LQKENI. This CDR3 comprises 16 residues. V shed 6 bases and J 7 bases; nucleotides not matched to a gene: 7.

CDR3 coding DNA: TGTGCCAGCAGCTTAGGTCAGGGATGGGATACGCAGTATTTT. Translation: CASSLGQGWDTQYF. The chain carries TRBV7-8 and TRBJ2-3; possible D gene TRBD1, 5 bases. The CDR3 length is 14 residues. V shed 1 base and J shed 6 bases, with 11 bases lying between them. Germline V gives CDR1 SGHVS, CDR2 FQNEAQ.

The chain combines TRBV9 with TRBJ2-3; 8 bases map to TRBD2. Trimming at V came to 4 bases and at J to 15 bases, leaving 10 bases not matched to a gene. This CDR3 region has 12 residues. CDR1 and CDR2 from the germline V gene are SGDLS and YYNGEE. CDR3: CASSISGGPVYF. CDR3 in DNA: TGTGCCAGCAGCATAAGCGGGGGCCCCGTTTATTTT.

The chain has TRBV19 and TRBJ2-2; the D gene is possibly TRBD2 (7 bases). Trimming pared 7 bases from V and 6 bases from J, leaving 15 bases between. Germline assignment: CDR1 LNHDA and CDR2 SQIVND (reference sequence). This CDR3 comprises 14 residues. CDR3 sequence: CASTSREGAGELFF. In nucleotides, the CDR3 is TGTGCCAGTACGAGCAGGGAGGGGGCCGGGGAGCTGTTTTTT.

The chain recombines TRBV9 with TRBJ2-2, with D tentatively TRBD2 (5 bases). Per the germline V gene, CDR1 is SGDLS and CDR2 is YYNGEE. This CDR3 is 14 amino acids long. Trimming shortened V by 4 bases and J by 11 bases, and 18 bases separated the two germline ends. For the CDR3, the DNA is TGTGCCAGCAGCCCCCGACGTCTAGCTTTTGAGCTGTTTTTT. This gives the protein CASSPRRLAFELFF. Using reference TRBV9 and TRBJ2-2 for the parts outside the CDR3, the full variable domain is DSGVTQTPKHLITATGQRVTLRCSPRSGDLSVYWYQQSLDQGLQFLIQYYNGEERAKGNILERFSAQQFPDLHSELNLSSLELGDSALYFCASSPRRLAFELFFGEGSRLTVL.

The gene calls are TRBV5-4 and TRBJ2-4, with D possibly being TRBD2 (6 bases). The CDR3 runs 15 residues. Germline CDR1 and CDR2: SGHNT and YYREEE (reference sequence). Trimming shortened V by 5 bases and J by 2 bases, and 14 bases separated the two germline ends. CDR3 loop: CASSPRGASKNIQYF. The CDR3 DNA reads as TGTGCCAGCAGTCCCCGCGGGGCATCCAAAAACATTCAGTACTTC.

The V call is TRBV27, the J call TRBJ2-5; possibly TRBD2 for D (5 bases). The CDR3 is made up of 15 amino acids. Germline V gives CDR1 MNHEY, CDR2 SMNVEV (reference sequence). Trimming pared 0 bases from V and 5 bases from J, leaving 13 bases between. CDR3 nucleotides: TGTGCCAGCAGTTTATCGAGGGAGTTGATGGAGACCCAGTACTTC. It codes for CASSLSRELMETQYF.

Notes on this clone: One end of the junction varies from germline; a read error may be responsible. J is TRBJ1-2 and V is TRBV5-6, with D hard to call. Germline CDR1 is SGHDT and CDR2 is YYEEEE. This CDR3 contains 11 residues. The CDR3 loop is CASSLRGPLAF. In DNA form, the CDR3 reads TGTGCCAGCAGCTTGCGGGGTCCTTTGGCCTTC.

In regard to this clone: An end of the junction does not agree with germline; a read error may underlie this. V and J are TRBV7-9 and TRBJ1-2, with 9 bases lining up with TRBD1. Germline V CDR1 and CDR2: SEHNR, FQNEAQ (reference sequence). The CDR3 totals 13 residues. The CDR3 DNA follows: TGTGCCAGCAGCTTAGGCGGACAGGGGCCCCTAATTTTC. Translation gives CASSLGGQGPLIF.

This chain uses TRBV2 with TRBJ2-7, with TRBD2 as a possible D gene (6 bases). Trimming took 9 bases from V and 6 from J, leaving 15 bases between them. Germline CDR1 and CDR2: SNHLY and FYNNEI. The CDR3 totals 12 residues. The DNA for the CDR3 is TGTGCCAGTAGGGTCACGGGAGCCGAGCAGTACTTC. This sequence encodes CASRVTGAEQYF. Supplemented by reference TRBV2 and TRBJ2-7, the full variable domain reads EPEVTQTPSHQVTQMGQEVILRCVPISNHLYFYWYRQILGQKVEFLVSFYNNEISEKSEIFDDQFSVERPDGSNFTLKIRSTKLEDSAMYFCASRVTGAEQYFGPGTRLTVT.

This chain joins TRBV6-4 and TRBJ2-1; D might be TRBD2 (5 bases). Trimming took 6 bases from V and 1 from J, leaving 13 bases between them. Germline V gene sequence: CDR1 MRHNA, CDR2 SNTAGT. The CDR3 is 15 amino acids. CDR3 in amino acids: CASRRAAHSYNEQFF. The CDR3 DNA is TGTGCCAGCAGGAGAGCGGCCCATTCCTACAATGAGCAGTTCTTC.

The chain employs TRBV18 and TRBJ2-2, with 8 bases identical to TRBD1. The ends lost 5 bases at V and 0 bases at J; junction bases unmatched: 11. Per the germline V gene, CDR1 is KGHSH and CDR2 is LQKENI. This CDR3 spans 18 amino acids. DNA of the CDR3: TGTGCCAGCTCAGCCTTACTCTTGACAGGGGCGAACACCGGGGAGCTGTTTTTT. This codes for CASSALLLTGANTGELFF.

The chain uses TRBV12-5 and TRBJ2-3, with TRBD1 as a possible D gene (6 bases). In germline, CDR1 is LGHNT, CDR2 FRNRAP. With 2 bases removed from V and 0 bases from J, the gap between germline ends came to 9 bases. The CDR3 extends over 15 amino acids. The CDR3 DNA reads TGTGCTAGTGGTTTGAAACAGGGTAGCACAGATACGCAGTATTTT. Translation gives CASGLKQGSTDTQYF.

CDR3 nucleotides: TGCGCCAGCACCCGGGTGGGGGGGGCCCTCTACGAGCAGTACTTC. Its protein product is CASTRVGGALYEQYF. The chain links TRBV5-1 to TRBJ2-7; weak D call: TRBD2 (7 bases). This CDR3 is built from 15 residues. Trimming took off 6 bases at V and 3 bases at J, with 19 bases between the two ends. Germline lookup yields CDR1 SGHRS and CDR2 YFSETQ. Supplemented by reference TRBV5-1 and TRBJ2-7, the full variable domain reads KAGVTQTPRYLIKTRGQQVTLSCSPISGHRSVSWYQQTPGQGLQFLFEYFSETQRNKGNFPGRFSGRQFSNSRSEMNVSTLELGDSALYLCASTRVGGALYEQYFGPGTRLTVT.

This chain joins TRBV5-4 and TRBJ2-2, with TRBD1 matching over 10 bases. With V trimmed by 1 base and J by 5 bases, 5 bases remained unmatched. The CDR3 consists of 16 residues. Germline V lookup: CDR1 SGHNT, CDR2 YYREEE (reference sequence). CDR3 residues: CASSLRQGARTGELFF. CDR3 in DNA: TGTGCCAGCAGCTTGAGACAGGGGGCTCGGACCGGGGAGCTGTTTTTT.